The rows below give T cell receptor beta chains drawn from one sample of a study of CD8+ T cells in alopecia areata. Measured with immunoSEQ multiplex PCR; TCRdb has only the in-frame clones, and not every one. Of roughly 200,000 clones detected, roughly 44% appear once; the ten largest clones hold around 2.5%. Sequenced material: CD4+ T cells sorted from blood, taken at approximately week 36, from a patient treated with tofacitinib. The origin of the receptors is a human donor with alopecia areata. The conserved cysteine and the conserved F or W are not part of the CDR3 here.

>10|TRBV30|TRBJ1-3
AWSAGGNTIY
>9|TRBV10-3|TRBJ2-1
AITEGSEQF
>11|TRBV25-1|TRBJ1-4
ASSEDRVEKLF
>12|TRBV29-1|TRBJ2-3
SVGQGPSTDTQY
>8|TRBV7-9|TRBJ2-7
ASGDYEQY
>12|TRBV4-1|TRBJ2-6
ASCRSSGANVLT
>10|TRBV18|TRBJ1-1
ASSPPKGGAF
>14|TRBV11-2|TRBJ2-2
ASSPIGTGGIGELF
>13|TRBV6-6|TRBJ1-1
ASSYDRSMNTEAF
>12|TRBV6-5|TRBJ2-7
ASTRGQGAYEQY
>13|TRBV27|TRBJ2-7
ASSLSPRLSYEQY
>13|TRBV7-9|TRBJ2-7
ASSVRLGGDYEQY
>13|TRBV6-5|TRBJ2-1
ASSSSGLPYNEQF
>15|TRBV2|TRBJ2-1
ASSGTSGRRWGNEQF
>11|TRBV30|TRBJ1-1
AWSLQSDTEAF
>14|TRBV5-1|TRBJ2-3
ASSFRDRRSTDTQY
>13|TRBV2|TRBJ2-1
ASCEAQVEQGEQF
>15|TRBV27|TRBJ2-1
ASSPRLAGPLQGEQF
>13|TRBV28|TRBJ2-6
ASSSGGPGANVLT
>12|TRBV5-1|TRBJ2-7
ASSRTGGSYEQY
>13|TRBV4-1|TRBJ1-4
ASATTVATNEKLF
>10|TRBV29-1|TRBJ1-1
SVEGWNTEAF
>11|TRBV11-2|TRBJ1-5
ASSFGRDQPQH
>11|TRBV5-1|TRBJ2-1
ASSLVVSNEQF
>12|TRBV5-1|TRBJ1-1
ASSLLRGNTEAF
>13|TRBV29-1|TRBJ2-7
SVGPRTGGTYEQY
>13|TRBV5-1|TRBJ2-3
ASSGRGGGTDTQY
>13|TRBV6-5|TRBJ2-1
ASGTRSTSYNEQF
>13|TRBV6-6|TRBJ1-2
ASSSGPLQGNGYT
>16|TRBV7-9|TRBJ2-3
ASSFPRGTGSATDTQY
>12|TRBV6-5|TRBJ2-5
ASSAPDRRMTQY
>13|TRBV27|TRBJ2-7
ASSLQGQGAYEQY
>12|TRBV30|TRBJ1-5
AWSTVRGDQPQH
>16|TRBV9|TRBJ2-3
ASSDQGTSGGWPDTQY
>12|TRBV5-1|TRBJ1-4
ASGLDGRNEKLF
>11|TRBV11-3|TRBJ2-3
ASSLAQGQTQY
>13|TRBV7-2|TRBJ1-5
ASSLAVGASQPQH